Listed here is a single TCR beta chain. The specificity of this receptor is unknown. No much larger clone is present one base from it, and per-base qualities are unavailable. Including cysteine and phenylalanine, the CDR3 has 14 amino acids. The kept DNA is CDR3 alone, 42 bases in frame from the first base. V is clipped by 6 bases and J by 4 bases, and the sequence between their germline boundaries is 16 bases long. CDR1 and CDR2 are read off the germline V gene (reference sequence) as DFQATT and SNEGSKA. Ophthalmopathy patients had moderately to severely active disease, Clinical Activity Score of at least 3, NOSPECS grade of at least 4, and disease duration under 3 months. Patients were excluded if they had other autoimmune diseases, uncontrolled infections, pregnancy or lactation. Clinical symptoms, serum thyroxine, TRAb, thyroid ultrasound and orbital computed tomography were used for diagnosis. Using Ficoll-Paque density gradient centrifugation, PBMCs were isolated from less than 11 ml of fresh peripheral blood. Trizol reagent was used to extract the total RNA, and its quality was then checked on an Agilent 2100 Bioanalyzer.

The data originate from a study of Graves' ophthalmopathy and Graves' hyperthyroidism (dated by TCRdb to the late 2010s). Broadly, across the study: Peripheral blood was collected at initial diagnosis, prior to any treatment. The study used TCR beta repertoire signatures to distinguish Graves' ophthalmopathy from Graves' hyperthyroidism and to predict progression to ophthalmopathy. In total, 135 blood samples were TCR-sequenced: approximately 42 ophthalmopathy, approximately 75 hyperthyroidism and some 17 hyperthyroidism-to-ophthalmopathy patients. To explore V-J signatures that separate ophthalmopathy from hyperthyroidism, a discovery set of approximately 100 patients was enrolled, consisting of approximately 45 with ophthalmopathy and 57 with stable hyperthyroidism. For independent validation, a separate cohort was made up of some 18 hyperthyroidism patients plus 17 patients who later progressed from hyperthyroidism to ophthalmopathy. In five to seven hyperthyroidism patients, the T-cell repertoire of thyroid tissue was compared with the T-cell repertoire of blood. Following sample collection, hyperthyroidism patients were given methimazole at a starting dose of 30 mg daily, and ophthalmopathy patients were given high-dose intravenous methylprednisolone. Points the paper makes about the study in general: Ophthalmopathy was separated from stable hyperthyroidism by the 13-signature model with around 88% sensitivity and 81% to 84% specificity in cross-validation and with 80%/75% in the test set. In validation, the model predicted ophthalmopathy progression with over 60% sensitivity and around 72% specificity; 12 predicted patients were CT-confirmed with GO in a median of about 6.1 months. Most expanded thyroid clonotypes with a frequency above 0.001 also appeared in blood, which suggests that blood repertoires may reflect the immune response in the thyroid. No statistical method was used to predetermine the sample size, and group allocation was not hidden from the investigators.

TCR beta CDR3 regions were amplified from RNA transcripts for repertoire sequencing. A first-round RT-PCR used HTBI primers with the Qiagen OneStep RT-PCR kit, followed by a second-round multiplex PCR, size selection and purification. Libraries were sequenced paired-end with 100 bp reads on an Illumina HiSeq2000. Per the original workflow: SOAPnuke was used for read processing, and reads with adapters, uncalled bases, a mean Phred below 15, or no exact constant-primer or identifier match were discarded. High-quality paired reads were merged with COPE v1.2.5. Unique nucleotide sequences were defined as clonotypes and aligned to IMGT TRB V, D and J references using MiTCR v1.1. The analysis was limited to V-J combinations with a frequency above 0.0001, which together covered 99.2% of repertoires. A TCR clonal expansion and chaos score per V-J combination was defined as the ratio of F50 clonal expansion to chaos observed in the TCRdist matrix. Welch's t-statistics and random forest were used to reduce features to some 13 V-J combinations, which were fed into a naive Bayes classifier. Thyroid-blood repertoire similarity was quantified with the Morisita-Horn index. TCRdb reprocessing: public reads trimmed at Q25 with fastp, clones called with MiXCR, in-frame beta chains kept. Rows are unified per CDR3 protein, each entry keeping the most common DNA and genes. The V and J calls were determined by TCRdb, not by the authors. In all, the sample holds roughly 220,000 distinct CDR3 sequences, and less than 55% of those were seen once. The ten largest make up approximately 51% of the sample.

The chain was built from TRBV20-1 and TRBJ1-5; possibly the D gene is TRBD1, per 5 matching bases. Material: peripheral blood. This clonotype was sampled from an adult man with Graves' ophthalmopathy. Here is the DNA: TGCAGTGCCACCCAGGGAGGGCAGAATCAGCCCCAGCATTTT. Translated, this is CSATQGGQNQPQHF.